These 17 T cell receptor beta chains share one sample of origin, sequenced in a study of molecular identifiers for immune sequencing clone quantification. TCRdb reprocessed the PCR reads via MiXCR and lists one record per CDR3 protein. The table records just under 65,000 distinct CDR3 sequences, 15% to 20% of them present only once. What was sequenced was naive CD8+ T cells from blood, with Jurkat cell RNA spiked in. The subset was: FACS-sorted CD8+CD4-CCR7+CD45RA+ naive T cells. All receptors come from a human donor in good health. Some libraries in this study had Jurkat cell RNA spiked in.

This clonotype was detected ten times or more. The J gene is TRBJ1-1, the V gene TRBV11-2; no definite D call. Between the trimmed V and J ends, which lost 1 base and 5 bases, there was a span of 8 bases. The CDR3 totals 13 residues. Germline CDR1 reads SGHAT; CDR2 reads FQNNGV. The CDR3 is CASSLGLGTEAFF. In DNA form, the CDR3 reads TGTGCCAGCAGCTTAGGCCTGGGAACTGAAGCTTTCTTT.

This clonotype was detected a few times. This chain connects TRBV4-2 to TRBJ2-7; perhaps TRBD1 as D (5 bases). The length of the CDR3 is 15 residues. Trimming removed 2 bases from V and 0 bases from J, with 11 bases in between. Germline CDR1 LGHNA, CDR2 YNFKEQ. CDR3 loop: CASSQSKGISYEQYF. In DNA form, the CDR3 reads TGTGCCAGCAGCCAAAGTAAGGGGATCTCCTACGAGCAGTACTTC.

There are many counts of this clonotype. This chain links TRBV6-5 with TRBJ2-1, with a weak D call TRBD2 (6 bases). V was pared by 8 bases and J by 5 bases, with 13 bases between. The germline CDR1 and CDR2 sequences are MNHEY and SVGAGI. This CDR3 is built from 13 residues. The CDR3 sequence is CASRLVVNNEQFF. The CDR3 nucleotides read TGTGCCAGCCGACTAGTGGTCAACAATGAGCAGTTCTTC.

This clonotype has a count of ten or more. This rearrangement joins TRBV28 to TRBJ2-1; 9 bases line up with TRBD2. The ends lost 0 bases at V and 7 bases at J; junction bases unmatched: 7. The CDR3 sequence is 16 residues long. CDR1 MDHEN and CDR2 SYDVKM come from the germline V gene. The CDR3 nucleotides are TGTGCCAGCAGTTTATGGGGGGTGCTAGCGGGGAATGAGCAGTTCTTC. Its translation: CASSLWGVLAGNEQFF.

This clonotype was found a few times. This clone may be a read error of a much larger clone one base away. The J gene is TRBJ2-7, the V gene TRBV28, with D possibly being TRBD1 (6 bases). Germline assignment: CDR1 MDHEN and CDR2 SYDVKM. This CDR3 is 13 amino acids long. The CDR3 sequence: CASGLKGAYEQYF. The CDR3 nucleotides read TGTGCCAGCGGTTTAAAGGGGGCCTACGAGCAGTACTTC. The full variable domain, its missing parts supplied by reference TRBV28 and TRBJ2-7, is DVKVTQSSRYLVKRTGEKVFLECVQDMDHENMFWYRQDPGLGLRLIYFSYDVKMKEKGDIPEGYSVSREKKERFSLILESASTNQTSMYLCASGLKGAYEQYFGPGTRLTVT.

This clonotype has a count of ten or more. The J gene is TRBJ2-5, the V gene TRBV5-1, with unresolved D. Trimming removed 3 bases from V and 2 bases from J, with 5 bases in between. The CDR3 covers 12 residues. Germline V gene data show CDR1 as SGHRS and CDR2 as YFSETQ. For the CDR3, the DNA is TGCGCCAGCAGCTGGGAACAAGAGACCCAGTACTTC. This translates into CASSWEQETQYF.

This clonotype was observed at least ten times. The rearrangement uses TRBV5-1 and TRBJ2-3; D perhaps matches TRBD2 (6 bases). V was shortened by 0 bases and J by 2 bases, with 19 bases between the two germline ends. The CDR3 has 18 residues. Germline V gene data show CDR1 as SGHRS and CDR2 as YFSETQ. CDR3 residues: CASSLEVMRGGTTDTQYF. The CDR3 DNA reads TGCGCCAGCAGCTTGGAGGTTATGCGGGGCGGGACCACAGATACGCAGTATTTT.

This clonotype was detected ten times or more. CDR3 DNA: TGTGCCAGCAGCGTAGCCGGGACAGGGGCTCAGCGAGCTTTCTTT. Its translation is CASSVAGTGAQRAFF. The V and J genes are TRBV9 and TRBJ1-1, with 10 bases fitting TRBD1. Germline loops: CDR1 SGDLS, CDR2 YYNGEE. With V trimmed by 0 bases and J by 10 bases, 9 bases remained unmatched. This CDR3 contains 15 residues.

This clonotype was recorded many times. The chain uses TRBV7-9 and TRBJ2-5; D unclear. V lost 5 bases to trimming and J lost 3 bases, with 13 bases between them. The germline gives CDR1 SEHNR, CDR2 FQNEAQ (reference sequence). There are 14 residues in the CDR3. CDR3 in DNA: TGTGCCAGCAGCCCCCGCGACTGGAAAGAGACCCAGTACTTC. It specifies CASSPRDWKETQYF.

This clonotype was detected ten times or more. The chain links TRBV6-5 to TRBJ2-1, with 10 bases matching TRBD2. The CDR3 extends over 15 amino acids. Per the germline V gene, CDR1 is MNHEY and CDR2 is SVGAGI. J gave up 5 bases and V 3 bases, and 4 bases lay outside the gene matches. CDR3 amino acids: CASSYVAGGDNEQFF. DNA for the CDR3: TGTGCCAGCAGTTATGTAGCGGGAGGTGACAATGAGCAGTTCTTC.

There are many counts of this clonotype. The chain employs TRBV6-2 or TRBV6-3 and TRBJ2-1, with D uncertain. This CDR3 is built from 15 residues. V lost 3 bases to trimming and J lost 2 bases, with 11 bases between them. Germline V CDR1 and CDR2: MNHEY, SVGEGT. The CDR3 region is CASSYVSWAYNEQFF. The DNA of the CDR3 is TGTGCCAGCAGTTATGTTTCCTGGGCCTACAATGAGCAGTTCTTC.

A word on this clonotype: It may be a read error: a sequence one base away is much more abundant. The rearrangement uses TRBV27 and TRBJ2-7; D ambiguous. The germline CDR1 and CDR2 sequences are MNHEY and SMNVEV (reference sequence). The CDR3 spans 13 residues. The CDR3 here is CAGSLSGSYEQYF. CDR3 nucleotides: TGTGCCGGCAGTTTATCGGGCAGCTACGAGCAGTACTTC.

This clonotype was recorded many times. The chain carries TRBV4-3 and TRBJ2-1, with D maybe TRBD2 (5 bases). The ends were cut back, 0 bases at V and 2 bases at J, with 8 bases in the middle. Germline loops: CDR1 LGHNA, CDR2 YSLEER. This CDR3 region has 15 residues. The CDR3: CASSQDPGTYNEQFF. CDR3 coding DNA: TGCGCCAGCAGCCAAGATCCGGGGACCTACAATGAGCAGTTCTTC.

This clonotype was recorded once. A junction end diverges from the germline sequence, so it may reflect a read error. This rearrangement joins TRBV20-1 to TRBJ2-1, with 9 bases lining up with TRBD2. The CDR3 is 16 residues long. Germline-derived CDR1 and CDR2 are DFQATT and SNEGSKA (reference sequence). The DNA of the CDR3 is TGCGGTGCTAGAGACGGGGTAGCGGGGGTCTCCAATGAGCAGTTCTTC. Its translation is CGARDGVAGVSNEQFF.

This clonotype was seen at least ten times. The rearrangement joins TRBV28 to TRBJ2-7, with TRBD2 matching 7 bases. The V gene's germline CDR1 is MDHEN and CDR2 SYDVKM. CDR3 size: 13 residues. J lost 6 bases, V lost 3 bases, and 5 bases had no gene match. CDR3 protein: CASSFGGVAEQYF. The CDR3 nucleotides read TGTGCCAGCAGTTTTGGGGGGGTGGCCGAGCAGTACTTC.

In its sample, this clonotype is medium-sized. CDR3 in DNA: TGCAGCGTGCGACAGGCCCCGCGGACAGATACGCAGTATTTT. Residues: CSVRQAPRTDTQYF. The gene calls are TRBV29-1 and TRBJ2-3; D might be TRBD1 (6 bases). The CDR3 extends over 14 amino acids. V was clipped by 6 bases and J by 3 bases, with 16 bases between them. The germline V gene has CDR1 SQVTM and CDR2 ANQGSEA.

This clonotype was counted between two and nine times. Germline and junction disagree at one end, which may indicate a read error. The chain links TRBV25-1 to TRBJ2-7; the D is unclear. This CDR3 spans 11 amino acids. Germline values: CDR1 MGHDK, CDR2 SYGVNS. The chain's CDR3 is CAGSVAYEQYF. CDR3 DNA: TGTGCCGGCAGTGTGGCCTACGAGCAGTACTTC.